This TCR beta chain was recorded in a study of CD8+CD57+ T cells in acquired aplastic anemia. Trimming cost V 7 bases and J 3 bases, with 13 bases left between them. The CDR3 loop spans 12 amino acids. CDR1 is SQVTM and CDR2 is ANQGSEA in the germline V gene. TCR beta VDJ combinations and CDR3 sequences were profiled from genomic DNA. One entry per CDR3 protein, called by TCRdb with MiXCR from the reads. The sample holds roughly 58,000 distinct CDR3 sequences; about 54% are singletons and the top ten take about 2.5%. Sample: sorted CD4+, CD8+, or CD8+CD57+ T cells (not recorded which) from PBMCs. V usage is TRBV29-1 and J usage is TRBJ2-7; D is undetermined. This receptor was taken from a human donor in good health, serving as a control. In nucleotides, the CDR3 is TGCAGCGCCGTGGTGGCAGACTACGAGCAGTACTTC. Protein: CSAVVADYEQYF.